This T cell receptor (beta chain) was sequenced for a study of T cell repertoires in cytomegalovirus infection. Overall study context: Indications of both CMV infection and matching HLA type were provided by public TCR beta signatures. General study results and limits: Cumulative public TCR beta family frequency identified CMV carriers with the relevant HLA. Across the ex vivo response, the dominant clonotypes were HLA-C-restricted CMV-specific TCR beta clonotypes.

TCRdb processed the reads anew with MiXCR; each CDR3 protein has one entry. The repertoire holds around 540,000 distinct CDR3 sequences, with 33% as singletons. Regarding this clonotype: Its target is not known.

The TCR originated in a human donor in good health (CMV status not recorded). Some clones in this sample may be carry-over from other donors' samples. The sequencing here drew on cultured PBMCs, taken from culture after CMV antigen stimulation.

The CDR3 DNA is TGTGCCAGCAGTGGGACAGGCCCCGTCACTGAAGCTTTCTTT. Its translation: CASSGTGPVTEAFF. The chain carries TRBV25-1 and TRBJ1-1; 7 nucleotides align to TRBD1. The ends lost 4 bases at V and 4 bases at J; junction bases unmatched: 6. The V gene's germline CDR1 is MGHDK and CDR2 SYGVNS. CDR3 size: 14 residues.